The 15 T cell receptor beta chains listed next were all sequenced from one sample in a study of shared clonotypes between healthy human individuals. Method: immunoSEQ multiplex PCR; TCRdb's copy keeps in-frame clones and lacks some. This table has about 1 million clones, around 75% appearing once. Sequenced input: memory CD4+ T cells sorted from blood. Regarding subset: CD45RA-negative fraction. These TCRs come from a young man in good health.

V is TRBV5-8 and J is TRBJ2-2; 7 bases line up with TRBD2. Per the germline V gene, CDR1 is SGHTS and CDR2 is YDEGEE. This CDR3 spans 16 amino acids. The V gene end was trimmed by 3 bases and the J gene end by 1 base; junction bases not matched to a gene: 6. The CDR3 protein is CASSSNLAENTGELFF. The DNA of the CDR3 is TGTGCCAGCAGCTCGAACCTAGCGGAGAACACCGGGGAGCTGTTTTTT.

The rearrangement joins TRBV28 to TRBJ1-5; no definite D call. Trimming cost V 5 bases and J 7 bases, with 18 bases left between them. CDR1 and CDR2 (germline): MDHEN, SYDVKM. The CDR3 loop spans 15 amino acids. The CDR3 coding sequence is TGTGCCAGCAGTCGCGTTGGGGTCACCAAACAGCCCCAGCATTTT. Its protein product is CASSRVGVTKQPQHF. Based on the CDR3 plus reference TRBV28 and TRBJ1-5, the full variable domain is DVKVTQSSRYLVKRTGEKVFLECVQDMDHENMFWYRQDPGLGLRLIYFSYDVKMKEKGDIPEGYSVSREKKERFSLILESASTNQTSMYLCASSRVGVTKQPQHFGDGTRLSIL.

The chain joins TRBV10-3 to TRBJ2-3; 10 bases are a match to TRBD2. V trimming: 8 bases; J trimming: 5 bases; junction bases outside the gene matches: 13. CDR3 length equals 16 residues. The V gene's germline CDR1 is ENHRY and CDR2 SYGVKD. CDR3 residues: CAIRRAGGLAEDTQYF. The CDR3 DNA reads as TGTGCCATCCGGAGAGCGGGGGGGTTAGCAGAAGATACGCAGTATTTT.

CDR3 DNA sequence: TGTGCCAGCAGAAAGCAAGAGAACACTGAAGCTTTCTTT. Encoded protein: CASRKQENTEAFF. J is TRBJ1-1 and V is TRBV6-6; D is unresolved. Germline-derived CDR1 and CDR2 are MNHNY and SVGAGI (reference sequence). The CDR3 consists of 13 residues. Trimming took off 6 bases at V and 1 base at J, with 9 bases between the two ends.

The rearrangement joins TRBV4-3 to TRBJ2-1, with no clear D. Between the trimmed V and J ends, which lost 0 bases and 5 bases, there was a span of 11 bases. Germline V lookup: CDR1 LGHNA, CDR2 YSLEER. This CDR3 is 15 amino acids long. CDR3 nucleotide sequence: TGCGCCAGCAGCCAAGAGGGATTAACTGACAATGAGCAGTTCTTC. It is translated as CASSQEGLTDNEQFF.

The rearrangement uses TRBV7-9 and TRBJ2-5; no reliable D call. V lost 2 bases and J lost 1, with 8 bases in between. Germline CDR1 and CDR2: SEHNR and FQNEAQ (reference sequence). The CDR3 is made up of 14 amino acids. The CDR3 is CASSLSPIQETQYF. The CDR3 DNA sequence: TGTGCCAGCAGCTTATCACCCATCCAAGAGACCCAGTACTTC.

Comments on this clone: Other nucleotide sequences in the sample specify the same CDR3. V and J are TRBV18 and TRBJ2-5; D is uncertain. Trimming removed 0 bases from V and 5 bases from J, with 7 bases in between. The CDR3 covers 13 residues. Germline V gives CDR1 KGHSH, CDR2 LQKENI. The CDR3 DNA reads TGTGCCAGCTCACCACCGGTCGGGGAGACCCAGTACTTC. Amino acid sequence: CASSPPVGETQYF. The whole variable domain, remainder taken from reference TRBV18 and TRBJ2-5, is NAGVMQNPRHLVRRRGQEARLRCSPMKGHSHVYWYRQLPEEGLKFMVYLQKENIIDESGMPKERFSAEFPKEGPSILRIQQVVRGDSAAYFCASSPPVGETQYFGPGTRLLVL.

As regards this clone: Only one base separates this from a far larger clonotype, so it likely reflects a read error. Other nucleotide sequences from this sample produce the same CDR3. CDR3 sequence reads: CASSTGLNTGELFF. The CDR3 nucleotides are TGTGCCAGCAGCACGGGACTTAACACCGGGGAGCTGTTTTTT. V usage is TRBV28 and J usage is TRBJ2-2, with D tentatively TRBD2 (6 bases). The V end lost 6 bases, the J end lost 2 bases, and 10 bases lay between the germline ends. The CDR3 consists of 14 residues. Germline values: CDR1 MDHEN, CDR2 SYDVKM.

The chain has TRBV10-3 and TRBJ1-2, with D uncertain. The V gene's germline CDR1 is ENHRY and CDR2 SYGVKD. Deletions cut 3 bases from V and 1 base from J, with 6 bases between. This CDR3 contains 13 residues. Written as DNA, the CDR3 is TGTGCCATCAGTGATGGCGTTAACTATGGCTACACCTTC. This sequence encodes CAISDGVNYGYTF.

This clone was seen more than once but under ten times. The sample holds other DNA sequences that translate to the same CDR3. This chain links TRBV18 with TRBJ1-1, with D hard to call. The V and J ends lost 0 bases and 1 base respectively, with 0 bases between them. Germline V gene data show CDR1 as KGHSH and CDR2 as LQKENI. The CDR3 is made up of 12 amino acids. CDR3 sequence: CASSPPNTEAFF. The DNA for the CDR3 is TGTGCCAGCTCACCACCGAACACTGAAGCTTTCTTT.

The V and J genes are TRBV6-6 and TRBJ2-7, with a weak D call TRBD2 (6 bases). CDR1 is MNHNY, CDR2 SVGAGI, per germline (reference sequence). The CDR3 consists of 15 residues. V was clipped by 5 bases and J by 2 bases, with 16 bases between them. CDR3 amino acids: CASSRSGGSTYEQYF. The CDR3 DNA reads TGTGCCAGCAGTCGTTCCGGGGGATCCACCTACGAGCAGTACTTC.

The chain uses TRBV5-6 and TRBJ2-7; TRBD1 is a possible D gene (6 bases). The germline V gene has CDR1 SGHDT and CDR2 YYEEEE. CDR3 size: 14 residues. V shed 2 bases and J shed 4 bases, with 13 bases lying between them. CDR3 DNA: TGTGCCAGCAGCTTCCGGGACAACAAATACGAGCAGTACTTC. Translation gives CASSFRDNKYEQYF.

The chain employs TRBV5-4 and TRBJ1-6; no clear D gene. V gave up 2 bases and J gave up 7 bases, with 7 bases separating them. The germline V gene encodes CDR1 SGHNT and CDR2 YYREEE (reference sequence). The CDR3 sequence is 13 residues long. Written as DNA, the CDR3 is TGTGCCAGCAGCTTTATCGGAAATTCACCCCTCCACTTT. Amino acid sequence: CASSFIGNSPLHF. The full variable domain, rest sourced from reference TRBV5-4 and TRBJ1-6, is ETGVTQSPTHLIKTRGQQVTLRCSSQSGHNTVSWYQQALGQGPQFIFQYYREEENGRGNFPPRFSGLQFPNYSSELNVNALELDDSALYLCASSFIGNSPLHFGNGTRLTVT.

The chain employs TRBV27 and TRBJ2-2, with 8 bases identical to TRBD2. The V segment lost 6 bases and the J segment 4 bases; nucleotides outside the gene matches: 10. CDR3 length: 16 amino acids. Looked up from germline, CDR1 is MNHEY and CDR2 is SMNVEV (reference sequence). CDR3 nucleotide sequence: TGTGCCAGCAGGACTCGGGGGGGGCAGGGCACCGGGGAGCTGTTTTTT. Translation gives CASRTRGGQGTGELFF.

This clone was counted only a few times. The CDR3 region is CASSVQGTVETQYF. Written as DNA, the CDR3 is TGTGCCAGCAGTGTCCAGGGGACGGTGGAGACCCAGTACTTC. V gene TRBV6-1 combines with J gene TRBJ2-5; TRBD1 might be the D (6 bases). The ends were cut back, 4 bases at V and 5 bases at J, with 14 bases in the middle. Germline V gene lookup returns CDR1 MNHNS and CDR2 SASEGT. This CDR3 region has 14 residues.